Following are 7 T cell receptor beta chains from one sample sequenced in a study of read filtering for tumor transcriptome and immune sequencing. This library used around 0.4 ug RNA and molecular barcoded adaptors spanning alpha/delta and beta/gamma chains. TCRdb reprocessed the reads via MiXCR and lists one record per CDR3 protein. The data contain 40,000 or so distinct CDR3 sequences, around an eighth of them singletons. What was sequenced was a population of CD138-negative cells sorted from bone marrow. These receptors all come from a donor at least 40 years old with multiple myeloma.

Only a few counts were recorded for this clonotype. This could be a read error, since a much larger clone is one nucleotide away. The chain is built from TRBV5-1 and TRBJ2-6; D unclear. There are 14 residues in the CDR3. Trimming shortened V by 0 bases and J by 4 bases, and 5 bases separated the two germline ends. Germline CDR1 and CDR2: SGHRS and YFSETQ. The CDR3 nucleotides are TGCGCCAGCAGCTTGGATCTGGGGGCCAACGTCCTGACTTTC. It encodes CASSLDLGANVLTF.

Ten or more counts support this clonotype. This chain links TRBV19 with TRBJ2-1; 8 bases map to TRBD1. The CDR3 contains 17 residues. Germline V CDR1 and CDR2: LNHDA, SQIVND (reference sequence). V lost 1 base to trimming and J lost 7 bases; unmatched junction nucleotides: 12. CDR3 region: CASSIGAARTGRNEQFF. CDR3 DNA: TGTGCCAGTAGTATAGGGGCCGCGAGGACAGGGAGGAATGAGCAGTTCTTC.

A word on this clonotype: A much larger clonotype is one base distant, so this may be a read error. The chain has TRBV12-3 or TRBV12-4 and TRBJ1-1; D is uncertain. The CDR3 has 12 amino acids. Here the CDR3 reads CASSFGSTGAFF. The CDR3 region has the DNA TGTGCCAGCAGTTTTGGTTCCACTGGAGCTTTCTTT.

By its share, this clonotype is medium-sized. The rearrangement links TRBV6-1 to TRBJ2-5; D is possibly TRBD1 or TRBD2 (5 bases each). CDR3 length: 15 residues. Trimming left V 0 bases short and J 4 bases short, with 12 bases between. The germline CDR1 and CDR2 sequences are MNHNS and SASEGT. CDR3 loop: CASSEAGVPGETQYF. The CDR3 DNA reads as TGTGCCAGCAGTGAAGCGGGGGTCCCGGGAGAGACCCAGTACTTC.

A note on this clonotype: Without the conserved terminal phenylalanine or tryptophan, this CDR3 likely stems from a read error. This chain uses TRBV27 with TRBJ1-1, with D possibly matching TRBD1 (6 bases). The CDR3 is made up of 15 amino acids. V was cut by 6 bases and J by 0 bases, with 14 bases left in between. Germline V gene sequence: CDR1 MNHEY, CDR2 SMNVEV (reference sequence). CDR3 region: CASRGAGLMNTEAFL. The DNA of the CDR3 is TGTGCCAGCAGGGGGGCAGGACTTATGAACACTGAAGCTTTCCTT.

V is TRBV6-2 or TRBV6-3 and J is TRBJ2-7, with 9 bases fitting TRBD2. The V segment lost 7 bases and the J segment 5 bases; nucleotides outside the gene matches: 3. Per the germline V gene, CDR1 is MNHEY and CDR2 is SVGEGT. The length of the CDR3 is 12 residues. CDR3: CASNSGGHEQYF. CDR3 coding DNA: TGTGCCAGCAATAGCGGGGGACACGAGCAGTACTTC.

A few counts support this clonotype. A much larger clone is a single base away; this may be a read error. The chain is built from TRBV29-1 and TRBJ1-5, with 7 bases aligning to TRBD1. Germline V gene data show CDR1 as SQVTM and CDR2 as ANQGSEA. This CDR3 has 14 amino acids. The CDR3 DNA reads as TGCAGCGCCATTACAGGGGATGGCTATCAGCCCCGGCATTTT. It translates to CSAITGDGYQPRHF.